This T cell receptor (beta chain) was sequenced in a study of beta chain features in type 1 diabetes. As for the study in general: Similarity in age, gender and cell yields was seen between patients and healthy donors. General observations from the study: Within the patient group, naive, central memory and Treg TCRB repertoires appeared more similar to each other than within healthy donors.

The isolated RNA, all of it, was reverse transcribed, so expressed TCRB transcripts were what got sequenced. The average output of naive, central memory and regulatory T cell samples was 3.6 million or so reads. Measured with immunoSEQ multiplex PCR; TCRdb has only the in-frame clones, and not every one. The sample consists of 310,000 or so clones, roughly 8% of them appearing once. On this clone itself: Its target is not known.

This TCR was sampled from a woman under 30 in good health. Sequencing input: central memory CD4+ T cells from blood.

CDR3 nucleotide sequence: TGTGCCAGCAGTAAAAAAGCGGGAGCGAATTACAATGAGCAGTTCTTC. Its protein product is CASSKKAGANYNEQFF. The V gene is TRBV28, the J gene TRBJ2-1, with 8 bases lining up with TRBD2. Germline assignment: CDR1 MDHEN and CDR2 SYDVKM. CDR3 size: 16 residues. V lost 5 bases, J lost 4 bases, and 10 bases stayed unmatched.